This is a list of T cell receptor beta chains from one sample in a study of blood T cell repertoires in COVID-19. Produced via immunoSEQ multiplex PCR; TCRdb's table is partial and in-frame only. The sample has 130,000 to 150,000 clones, roughly 88% seen once; the top ten hold roughly 10%. The sample comprised peripheral blood. These receptor sequences come from a man in his fifties or sixties with active or convalescent COVID-19. The CDR3 runs from the conserved cysteine through the conserved F or W. The D gene is left open where the match is weak. The size of a clone is reported for some rows only, either as once, few or many, or as a class for expanded clones.

. | TRBD1 | 15 | TRBJ1-5 | TRBV18 | CASSPPGGIAQPQHF | TGTGCCAGCTCACCCCCAGGGGGCATAGCTCAGCCCCAGCATTTT
. | . | 16 | TRBJ1-2 | TRBV2 | CASSKPGGAGNYGYTF | TGTGCCAGCAGTAAGCCGGGAGGGGCAGGTAACTATGGCTACACCTTC
. | TRBD1 | 15 | TRBJ2-1 | TRBV4-1 | CASSQRDRGWGEQFF | TGCGCCAGCAGCCAAAGGGACAGGGGGTGGGGTGAGCAGTTCTTC
. | TRBD1 | 13 | TRBJ2-1 | TRBV14 | CASSQDTGVEQFF | TGTGCCAGCAGCCAAGATACAGGGGTTGAGCAGTTCTTC
. | . | 16 | TRBJ1-3 | TRBV5-1 | CASSLEPGKTGNTIYF | TGCGCCAGCAGCTTGGAACCAGGGAAAACTGGAAACACCATATATTTT
once | . | 13 | TRBJ1-6 | TRBV7-2 | CASSLAGVSPLHF | TGTGCCAGCAGCTTAGCAGGGGTTTCACCCCTCCACTTT
. | TRBD1 | 15 | TRBJ1-2 | TRBV6-5 | CASSTSPGQLYGYTF | TGTGCCAGCAGTACCTCCCCGGGACAGTTGTATGGCTACACCTTC
. | . | 21 | TRBJ1-2 | TRBV5-1 | CASSLAGGGRTTVSTNYGYTF | TGCGCCAGCAGCTTGGCGGGGGGTGGCAGGACCACAGTCTCGACAAACTATGGCTACACCTTC
. | TRBD2 | 13 | TRBJ2-1 | TRBV10-3 | CAIRGLADNEQFF | TGTGCCATCCGGGGACTAGCGGACAATGAGCAGTTCTTC
. | . | 17 | TRBJ2-2 | TRBV14 | CASSLKDGGIGTGELFF | TGTGCCAGCAGCCTAAAAGACGGGGGAATTGGGACCGGGGAGCTGTTTTTT
. | . | 17 | TRBJ1-6 | TRBV27 | CASSKPPGSSYNSPLHF | TGTGCCAGCAGTAAACCCCCCGGGAGCTCCTATAATTCACCCCTCCACTTT
. | TRBD2 | 16 | TRBJ2-3 | TRBV3-1/TRBV3-2 | CASSPVRTSGTDTQYF | TGTGCCAGCAGCCCTGTGAGGACTAGCGGGACAGATACGCAGTATTTT
. | TRBD1 | 15 | TRBJ1-4 | TRBV6-5 | CASSSLRDSNEKLFF | TGTGCCAGCAGTTCCCTAAGGGACAGTAATGAAAAACTGTTTTTT
. | . | 13 | TRBJ1-2 | TRBV5-5 | CASSRGVNYGYTF | TGTGCCAGCAGCCGCGGGGTTAACTATGGCTACACCTTC
. | . | 13 | TRBJ1-2 | TRBV30 | CAWSTRDNYGYTF | TGTGCCTGGAGTACCCGGGATAACTATGGCTACACCTTC
. | TRBD1 | 14 | TRBJ1-6 | TRBV7-9 | CASSFGRGHSPLHF | TGTGCCAGCAGCTTCGGCAGGGGGCATTCACCCCTCCACTTT
. | TRBD1 | 13 | TRBJ1-4 | TRBV7-2 | CASSGGAWEKLFF | TGTGCCAGTTCAGGGGGCGCTTGGGAAAAACTGTTTTTT
. | . | 14 | TRBJ1-2 | TRBV27 | CASSLSRPGDGYTF | TGTGCCAGCAGTTTATCCCGACCTGGAGACGGCTACACCTTC
. | . | 14 | TRBJ2-3 | TRBV10-3 | CAISWGTSTDTQYF | TGTGCCATCAGCTGGGGGACTAGCACAGATACGCAGTATTTT
. | TRBD1 | 17 | TRBJ1-5 | TRBV4-1 | CASSQDLVRGLNQPQHF | TGCGCCAGCAGCCAAGATCTAGTCAGGGGGCTTAATCAGCCCCAGCATTTT
. | . | 12 | TRBJ1-1 | TRBV12-3/TRBV12-4 | CASSLSWLEAFF | TGTGCCAGCAGCCTTTCCTGGCTGGAAGCTTTCTTT
. | . | 17 | TRBJ1-2 | TRBV3-1/TRBV3-2 | CASSHPDPDRTNYGYTF | TGTGCCAGCAGCCATCCAGACCCTGACAGGACTAACTATGGCTACACCTTC
. | . | 13 | TRBJ2-7 | TRBV6-5 | CASSLVGNYEQYF | TGTGCCAGCAGTTTAGTCGGGAACTACGAGCAGTACTTC
. | . | 14 | TRBJ1-1 | TRBV7-9 | CASSLGRGYTEAFF | TGTGCCAGCAGCTTAGGTAGGGGATACACTGAAGCTTTCTTT
. | . | 13 | TRBJ1-4 | TRBV3-1/TRBV3-2 | CASSRQGGQKLFF | TGTGCCAGCAGCCGGCAGGGCGGCCAAAAACTGTTTTTT
. | TRBD1 | 12 | TRBJ1-1 | TRBV28 | CASSLDRVNAFF | TGTGCCAGCAGTTTAGACAGGGTAAACGCTTTCTTT
. | TRBD1 | 16 | TRBJ2-7 | TRBV4-3 | CASSARFTGTGDEQYF | TGCGCCAGCAGCGCTAGATTTACCGGGACAGGGGACGAGCAGTACTTC
. | . | 16 | TRBJ1-5 | TRBV4-3 | CASSQDLGHGNQPQHF | TGCGCCAGCAGCCAAGATCTGGGACACGGGAATCAGCCCCAGCATTTT
. | TRBD1 | 14 | TRBJ2-7 | TRBV11-3 | CASSLRDRGYEQYF | TGTGCCAGCAGCCTCCGGGACAGGGGCTACGAGCAGTACTTC
. | TRBD1 | 15 | TRBJ1-1 | TRBV3-1/TRBV3-2 | CASSHLSGGAAEAFF | TGTGCCAGCAGCCACCTCTCAGGGGGCGCAGCTGAAGCTTTCTTT
. | TRBD2 | 17 | TRBJ2-3 | TRBV18 | CASSPGLAGVIPDTQYF | TGTGCCAGCTCACCGGGCCTAGCGGGAGTAATTCCAGATACGCAGTATTTT
once | . | 15 | TRBJ2-3 | TRBV5-1 | CASSVAQGSTDTQYF | TGCGCCAGCAGCGTCGCTCAGGGCAGCACAGATACGCAGTATTTT
. | TRBD1 | 13 | TRBJ2-4 | TRBV12-3/TRBV12-4 | CASSRDRGGIQYF | TGTGCCAGCAGTCGGGACAGGGGCGGTATTCAGTACTTC
. | . | 15 | TRBJ1-1 | TRBV5-8 | CASSFIWTSNTEAFF | TGTGCCAGCAGCTTTATTTGGACATCAAACACTGAAGCTTTCTTT
. | TRBD2 | 16 | TRBJ2-3 | TRBV5-1 | CASSPGLVGSTDTQYF | TGCGCCAGCAGCCCCGGACTAGTGGGATCCACAGATACGCAGTATTTT
. | . | 13 | TRBJ2-7 | TRBV6-5 | CASSPVAAYEQYF | TGTGCCAGCAGCCCCGTGGCGGCATACGAGCAGTACTTC
. | TRBD1 | 13 | TRBJ1-1 | TRBV6-5 | CASSRTGGTEAFF | TGTGCCAGCAGCCGGACAGGAGGCACTGAAGCTTTCTTT